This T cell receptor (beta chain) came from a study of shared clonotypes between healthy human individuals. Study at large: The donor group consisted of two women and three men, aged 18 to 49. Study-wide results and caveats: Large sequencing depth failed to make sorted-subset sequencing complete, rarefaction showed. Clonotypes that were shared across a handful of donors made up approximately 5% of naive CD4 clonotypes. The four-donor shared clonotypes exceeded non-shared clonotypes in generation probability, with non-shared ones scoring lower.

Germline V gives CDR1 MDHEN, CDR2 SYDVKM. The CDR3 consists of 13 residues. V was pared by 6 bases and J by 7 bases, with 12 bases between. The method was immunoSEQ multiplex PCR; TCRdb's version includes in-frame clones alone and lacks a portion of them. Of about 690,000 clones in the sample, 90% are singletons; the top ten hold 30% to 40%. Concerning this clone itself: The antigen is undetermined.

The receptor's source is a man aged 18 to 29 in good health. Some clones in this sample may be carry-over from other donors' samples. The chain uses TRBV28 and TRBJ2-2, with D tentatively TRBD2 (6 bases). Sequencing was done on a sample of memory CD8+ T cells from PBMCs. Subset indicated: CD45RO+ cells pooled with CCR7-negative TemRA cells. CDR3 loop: CASRGGRGGELFF. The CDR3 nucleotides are TGTGCCAGCAGAGGAGGGCGCGGCGGGGAGCTGTTTTTT.